Below, 18 T cell receptor beta chains from the same sample are listed, as sequenced in a study of blood T cell repertoires in COVID-19. Repertoires were generated with immunoSEQ multiplex PCR, while TCRdb's copy carries only in-frame clones and drops some. The repertoire includes over 70,000 clones, roughly 82% of them detected once, and 25% to 30% sits in the top ten. Sequences were obtained from peripheral blood. The source is a woman aged 80 or over with active or convalescent COVID-19.

V and J are TRBV11-2 and TRBJ1-3; D is unclear. Germline V gene sequence: CDR1 SGHAT, CDR2 FQNNGV. Trimming cost V 3 bases and J 3 bases, with 9 bases left between them. This CDR3 has 14 amino acids. CDR3 sequence reads: CASSFTQIGNTIYF. The CDR3 bases are TGTGCCAGCAGCTTTACCCAGATTGGAAACACCATATATTTT.

The chain couples TRBV7-2 to TRBJ1-1; the D is unclear. The ends were cut back, 3 bases at V and 7 bases at J, with 12 bases in the middle. Germline V gives CDR1 SGHTA, CDR2 FQGNSA. The CDR3 sequence is 13 residues long. The CDR3 DNA reads as TGTGCCAGCAGCTTGGGCCGCGAATATGAAGCTTTCTTT. Encoded protein: CASSLGREYEAFF. Variable domain in full (rest from reference TRBV7-2 and TRBJ1-1): GAGVSQSPSNKVTEKGKDVELRCDPISGHTALYWYRQSLGQGLEFLIYFQGNSAPDKSGLPSDRFSAERTGGSVSTLTIQRTQQEDSAVYLCASSLGREYEAFFGQGTRLTVV.

In DNA, the CDR3 is TGTGCCAGCAGCCGAATGATAAGTTCTTCGCGAAAACTGTTTTTT. It encodes CASSRMISSSRKLFF. The J gene is TRBJ1-4, the V gene TRBV6-5; D remains ambiguous. Germline lookup yields CDR1 MNHEY and CDR2 SVGAGI. Trimming took off 6 bases at V and 10 bases at J, with 21 bases between the two ends. The CDR3 is 15 residues long.

The chain combines TRBV2 with TRBJ2-1; D is possibly TRBD2 (6 bases). The germline V gene encodes CDR1 SNHLY and CDR2 FYNNEI. The CDR3 is 15 residues long. Trimming pared 8 bases from V and 1 base from J, leaving 15 bases between. The CDR3 DNA follows: TGTGCCAGCTGCCCGACTAGTTCGTCCTACAATGAGCAGTTCTTC. Protein product: CASCPTSSSYNEQFF.

The CDR3 region has the DNA TGCGCCAGCAGCTTACAGGGGGACCAAGAGACCCAGTACTTC. Translated, it gives CASSLQGDQETQYF. The chain is built from TRBV5-1 and TRBJ2-5; 8 bases fit TRBD1. Germline CDR1 is SGHRS and CDR2 is YFSETQ. This CDR3 is built from 14 residues. V dropped 2 bases and J dropped 0; count of bases not matched to a gene: 0.

The chain couples TRBV30 to TRBJ1-3, with D unclear. The germline V and J ends were trimmed by 4 bases and 0 bases, with 10 bases remaining between them. The V gene's germline CDR1 is GTSNPN and CDR2 SVGIG (reference sequence). The CDR3 is 14 amino acids. As DNA, the CDR3 is TGTGCCTGGATAAACCGAGACTCTGGAAACACCATATATTTT. Amino acid sequence: CAWINRDSGNTIYF.

This clone was detected a few times. The J gene is TRBJ2-3, the V gene TRBV3-1 (or the pseudogene TRBV3-2); the match to TRBD2 covers 11 bases. The CDR3 spans 14 residues. The V gene end was trimmed by 2 bases and the J gene end by 8 bases; junction bases not matched to a gene: 3. Germline V lookup: CDR1 LGHDT, CDR2 YNNKEL (reference sequence). The CDR3 region is CASSQRLAGFTQYF. The CDR3 nucleotides read TGTGCCAGCAGCCAAAGACTAGCGGGGTTTACGCAGTATTTT.

This rearrangement joins TRBV19 to TRBJ1-1, with 7 positions matching TRBD1. Germline V gives CDR1 LNHDA, CDR2 SQIVND (reference sequence). CDR3 length equals 16 residues. V trimming: 7 bases; J trimming: 1 base; junction bases outside the gene matches: 12. The CDR3 nucleotides read TGTGCCAGTATGAAGACAGGGAATCGACGGAACACTGAAGCTTTCTTT. Translating gives CASMKTGNRRNTEAFF.

The chain recombines TRBV7-2 with TRBJ2-3; D might be TRBD2 (5 bases). CDR1 and CDR2 (germline): SGHTA, FQGNSA. The CDR3 length is 14 residues. Trimming removed 4 bases from V and 6 bases from J, with 14 bases in between. The chain's CDR3 is CASSWGSRGDTQYF. The CDR3 nucleotides read TGTGCCAGCAGCTGGGGAAGCCGCGGGGATACGCAGTATTTT. Full variable domain (rest looked up from reference TRBV7-2 and TRBJ2-3): GAGVSQSPSNKVTEKGKDVELRCDPISGHTALYWYRQSLGQGLEFLIYFQGNSAPDKSGLPSDRFSAERTGGSVSTLTIQRTQQEDSAVYLCASSWGSRGDTQYFGPGTRLTVL.

V is TRBV7-2 and J is TRBJ2-7, with D tentatively TRBD2 (6 bases). V was trimmed by 8 bases and J by 0 bases, leaving 8 bases between them. The germline gives CDR1 SGHTA, CDR2 FQGNSA. The CDR3 totals 12 residues. CDR3 sequence (DNA): TGTGCCAGCGGGGGGTCCTCCTACGAGCAGTACTTC. It yields the protein CASGGSSYEQYF. The full variable domain, its missing parts supplied by reference TRBV7-2 and TRBJ2-7, is GAGVSQSPSNKVTEKGKDVELRCDPISGHTALYWYRQSLGQGLEFLIYFQGNSAPDKSGLPSDRFSAERTGGSVSTLTIQRTQQEDSAVYLCASGGSSYEQYFGPGTRLTVT.

This chain joins TRBV5-1 and TRBJ2-2, with 7 bases aligning to TRBD1. Germline V gives CDR1 SGHRS, CDR2 YFSETQ. This CDR3 contains 14 residues. The junction had 4 bases not matched to a gene; V was cut back by 1 base and J by 7 bases. CDR3 in amino acids: CASSLTGADGELFF. CDR3 coding DNA: TGCGCCAGCAGCTTGACAGGGGCGGACGGGGAGCTGTTTTTT.

CDR3 sequence: CSVEVGRRGRNTIYF. CDR3 nucleotides: TGCAGCGTTGAAGTGGGGCGGCGAGGAAGGAACACCATATATTTT. The chain carries TRBV29-1 and TRBJ1-3; TRBD1 is a possible D gene (5 bases). The germline V and J ends were trimmed by 1 base and 7 bases, with 17 bases remaining between them. Germline V lookup: CDR1 SQVTM, CDR2 ANQGSEA. The CDR3 length is 15 residues.

The chain combines TRBV11-2 with TRBJ2-1; a weak D match, TRBD2 (6 bases). The CDR3 consists of 13 residues. Germline assignment: CDR1 SGHAT and CDR2 FQNNGV. V lost 3 bases, J lost 4 bases, and 7 bases lay in between. In DNA form, the CDR3 reads TGTGCCAGCAGCTTGGGGGGTTACAATGAGCAGTTCTTC. Translating gives CASSLGGYNEQFF.

V is TRBV5-4 and J is TRBJ2-3; TRBD1 agrees at 8 bases. This CDR3 is 15 amino acids long. The V gene end was trimmed by 4 bases and the J gene end by 0 bases; junction bases not matched to a gene: 4. From germline, CDR1 is SGHNT and CDR2 YYREEE (reference sequence). This CDR3 reads CASSGRQGSTDTQYF. For the CDR3, the DNA is TGTGCCAGCAGCGGAAGACAGGGGAGCACAGATACGCAGTATTTT.

The table lists this clone with a count of one. J is TRBJ2-7 and V is TRBV7-2, with 10 bases that match TRBD2. J gave up 0 bases and V 0 bases, and 8 bases lay outside the gene matches. The CDR3 sequence is 18 residues long. In germline, CDR1 is SGHTA, CDR2 FQGNSA. The CDR3 here is CASSLARFRTSGSYEQYF. The CDR3 DNA is TGTGCCAGCAGCTTAGCGCGGTTCAGGACTAGCGGCTCCTACGAGCAGTACTTC.

The V gene is TRBV20-1, the J gene TRBJ2-5; 8 positions agree with TRBD1. Germline trimming cut 5 bases from V and 5 bases from J; bases unmatched to any gene: 1. CDR1 and CDR2 from the germline V gene are DFQATT and SNEGSKA (reference sequence). This CDR3 has 11 residues. CDR3 nucleotides: TGCAGTGCTGGGGACAGGGAGACCCAGTACTTC. Translated, it gives CSAGDRETQYF.

The V call is TRBV4-1, the J call TRBJ1-2, with 7 bases lining up with TRBD1. Germline CDR1 MGHRA, CDR2 YSYEKL. The CDR3 totals 13 residues. V lost 3 bases, J lost 5 bases, and 3 bases stayed unmatched. CDR3 sequence (DNA): TGCGCCAGCAGCCAGGGACAGTGGTATGGCTACACCTTC. Translation: CASSQGQWYGYTF.

V is TRBV30 and J is TRBJ2-1, with 13 bases aligning to TRBD2. This CDR3 is built from 14 residues. V shed 5 bases, J shed 9 bases, and the junction held 7 bases outside the gene matches. Germline V gene lookup returns CDR1 GTSNPN and CDR2 SVGIG (reference sequence). The CDR3 sequence: CAWGTSGGAVEQFF. The CDR3 coding sequence is TGTGCCTGGGGCACTAGCGGGGGGGCGGTTGAGCAGTTCTTC.